The present T cell receptor beta chain was sequenced within a study of cytomegalovirus exposure and HLA in healthy donors. The PCR was carried out with 60 Vbeta primers and 13 Jbeta primers. The data were produced by immunoSEQ multiplex PCR, yet TCRdb's version contains in-frame clones alone and is incomplete. The sample yields 150,000 to 200,000 clones, roughly 65% seen once. Study results and limitations: A missense DCLRE1C variant was associated with V- and J-gene trimming of TCR beta chains in a later analysis, and an independent cohort replicated the association. The authors considered a cluster of highly shared sequence variants likely to be a sequencing artifact.

Concerning this clone itself: Antigen specificity is unknown.

This receptor was taken from a man younger than 35 in good health and CMV-seropositive. Sequencing was carried out using PBMCs.

CDR3 region: CASSEVQGARSGANVLTF. The CDR3 coding sequence is TGTGCCAGCAGTGAGGTACAGGGGGCGCGTTCTGGGGCCAACGTCCTGACTTTC. The rearrangement joins TRBV25-1 to TRBJ2-6, with 9 bases that match TRBD1. J was trimmed by 1 base and V by 3 bases; bases with no gene match: 7. Germline-derived CDR1 and CDR2 are MGHDK and SYGVNS. The CDR3 totals 18 residues.